The clone carrying this T cell receptor (beta chain) was seen only once. Its antigen remains unidentified. Germline V gene data show CDR1 as SGHTA and CDR2 as FQGNSA. This CDR3 region has 13 residues. Trimming cost V 5 bases and J 6 bases, with 10 bases left between them. Researchers reported that TCR beta cDNA libraries carried unique molecular identifiers. Out of about 0.9 to 10 million T cells, about 500,000 cDNA molecules were generated. TCRdb fed the PCR reads into MiXCR, producing one record per CDR3 protein. This table holds roughly 540,000 distinct CDR3 sequences, approximately 34% found once. The data were taken from a study of post-analysis software for immune sequencing data. Study-level results: TRBV5-6, TRBV5-1 and TRBV20-1 were among four or five TRBV segments more frequent in patients than controls. Strong co-clustering by F measure was evident for samples that had been prepared in the same batch.

V gene TRBV7-2 combines with J gene TRBJ2-2; D is undetermined. What was sequenced was blood. The clonotype originates from a girl aged 2 to 17 with multiple sclerosis. The CDR3 DNA sequence: TGTGCCAGCAGCATTAGCCGGGCCGGGGAGCTGTTTTTT. Translated, it gives CASSISRAGELFF.